The text below deals with one T cell receptor (beta chain). The V gene's germline CDR1 is SGHNT and CDR2 YYREEE (reference sequence). The length of the CDR3 is 14 residues. V was cut by 6 bases and J by 6 bases, with 18 bases left in between. This record comes from a study of blood T cell repertoires in COVID-19. Across the whole study: Sites in the United States, Italy and Spain provided acute and convalescent COVID-19 samples. T cells, B-cell-depleted T cells, or PBMCs supplied cDNA or gDNA.

Authors' processing steps: For nucleated cells, counts were estimated from reference gene primer amplification. Data came from immunoSEQ multiplex PCR; TCRdb stores just in-frame clones and leaves some out. The D gene and trimming were derived from the DNA, and the V and J assignments and clone size from that table. The profile shows fewer than 250,000 clones, about nine tenths of them singletons. This chain connects TRBV5-4 to TRBJ1-2, with D uncertain. The sequence was collected from a woman aged 70-85 years with acute or convalescent COVID-19. The sequenced sample consisted of peripheral blood. CDR3 DNA sequence: TGTGCCAGCAAACCAGACATTTCCAGAAATGGCTACACCTTC. This codes for CASKPDISRNGYTF.